This T cell receptor (beta chain) was recorded in a study of early T cells in non-severe SARS-CoV-2 infection. About the study: Bulk RNA from unsorted whole blood was sequenced; chains were unpaired.

Whole-study results and caveats: In VDJdb matching, anti-spike CD8 responses were favored while private and CD4 specificities went missing.

As part of library construction, unique molecular identifiers were attached to individual cDNA molecules. TCRdb fed the 5' RACE reads into MiXCR, producing one record per CDR3 protein. In the table there are 55,000 to 80,000 distinct CDR3 sequences, roughly 10% of which are singletons. The table lists this clonotype with many counts. Antigen: not known. The CDR3 sequence is 13 residues long. Trimming shortened V by 8 bases and J by 10 bases, and 17 bases separated the two germline ends. CDR1 LNHDA and CDR2 SQIVND come from the germline V gene (reference sequence). This TCR was sampled from an adult who was a healthcare worker with PCR-confirmed SARS-CoV-2 infection or an uninfected control (not recorded which). The source material was whole blood. The chain has TRBV19 and TRBJ2-2; possibly TRBD1 or TRBD2 for D (5 bases each). DNA for the CDR3: TGTGCCAGTCAAACAGGATATCGGGAGGAGCTGTTTTTT. Protein: CASQTGYREELFF.